This T cell receptor beta chain comes out of a study of cytomegalovirus exposure and HLA in healthy donors. Broader study findings: It was reported in a later analysis that an Asian-associated ancestry cluster showed fewer N-insertions than the 666-donor mean.

The PCR employed 60 Vbeta primers together with 13 Jbeta primers. Measured with immunoSEQ multiplex PCR; TCRdb has only the in-frame clones, and not every one. The listing records approximately 110,000 clones. To note about this clone: Its antigen remains unidentified.

V was trimmed by 4 bases and J by 2 bases, leaving 14 bases between them. The CDR3 spans 16 residues. The germline V gene has CDR1 SGHTA and CDR2 FQGTGA. This TCR came from a man aged 35 to 55 in good health and CMV-seronegative. This rearrangement joins TRBV7-3 to TRBJ2-2, with a possible D match to TRBD1 (6 bases). What was sequenced was PBMCs. CDR3 coding DNA: TGTGCCAGCAGCTCACAGGGACGGGACAACACCGGGGAGCTGTTTTTT. Protein product: CASSSQGRDNTGELFF.